This TCR beta chain was captured by sequencing in a study of T cell responses to AZD1222 COVID-19 vaccine. This clone appeared a few times. Profiled with immunoSEQ multiplex PCR; TCRdb holds only in-frame clones, not every one. The profile shows approximately 150,000 clones, 70% to 90% of them singletons. The CDR3 is 16 residues long. Losses at the gene ends were 5 bases for V and 7 bases for J; bases not matched to a gene: 13. Germline V gene data show CDR1 as MDHEN and CDR2 as SYDVKM. The rearrangement joins TRBV28 to TRBJ2-1; 8 bases map to TRBD2. The source of this sequence is an adult in good health. Sequences were derived from peripheral blood, sampled on day 0 of AZD1222 vaccination. CDR3 bases: TGTGCCAGCAGTCCCGCGGGGAGCGGGAGAAAGAATGAGCAGTTCTTC. Translating gives CASSPAGSGRKNEQFF.